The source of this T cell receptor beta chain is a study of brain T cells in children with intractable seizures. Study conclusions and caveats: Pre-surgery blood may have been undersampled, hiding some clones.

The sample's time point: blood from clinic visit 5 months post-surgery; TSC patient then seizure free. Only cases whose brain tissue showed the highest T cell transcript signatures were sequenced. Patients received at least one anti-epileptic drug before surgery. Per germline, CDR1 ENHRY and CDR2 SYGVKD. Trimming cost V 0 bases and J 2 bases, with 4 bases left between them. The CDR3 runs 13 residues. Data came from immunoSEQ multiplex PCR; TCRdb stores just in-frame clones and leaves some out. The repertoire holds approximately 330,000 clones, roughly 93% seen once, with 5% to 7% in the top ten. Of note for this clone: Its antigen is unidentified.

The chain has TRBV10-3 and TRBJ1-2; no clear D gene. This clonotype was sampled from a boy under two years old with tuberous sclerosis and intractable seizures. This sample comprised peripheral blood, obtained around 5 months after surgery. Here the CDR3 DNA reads TGTGCCATCAGTGAGTCAGGGAACTATGGCTACACCTTC. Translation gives CAISESGNYGYTF.